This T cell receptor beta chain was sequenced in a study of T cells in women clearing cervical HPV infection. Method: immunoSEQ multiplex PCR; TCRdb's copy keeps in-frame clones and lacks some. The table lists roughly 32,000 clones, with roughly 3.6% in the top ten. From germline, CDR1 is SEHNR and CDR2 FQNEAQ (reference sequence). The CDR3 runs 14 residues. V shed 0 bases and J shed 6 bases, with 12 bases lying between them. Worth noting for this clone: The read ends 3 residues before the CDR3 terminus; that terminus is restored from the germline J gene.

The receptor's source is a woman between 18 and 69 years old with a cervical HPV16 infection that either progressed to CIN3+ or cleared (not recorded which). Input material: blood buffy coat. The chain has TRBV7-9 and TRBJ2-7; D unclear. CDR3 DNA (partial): TGTGCCAGCAGCTTAGCTGTAGTCCCCTTCGAG. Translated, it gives CASSLAVVPFE. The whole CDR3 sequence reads CASSLAVVPFEQYF.